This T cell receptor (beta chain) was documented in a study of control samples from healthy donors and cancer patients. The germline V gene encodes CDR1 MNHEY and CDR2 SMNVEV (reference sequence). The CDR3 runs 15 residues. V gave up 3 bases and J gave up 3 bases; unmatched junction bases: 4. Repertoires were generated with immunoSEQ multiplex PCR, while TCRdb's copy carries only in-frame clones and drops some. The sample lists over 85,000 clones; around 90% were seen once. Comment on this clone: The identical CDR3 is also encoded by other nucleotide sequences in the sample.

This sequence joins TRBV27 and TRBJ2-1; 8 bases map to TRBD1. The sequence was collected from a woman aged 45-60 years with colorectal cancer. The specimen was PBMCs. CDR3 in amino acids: CASSLGRGLYNEQFF. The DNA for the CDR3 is TGTGCCAGCAGTTTGGGCAGGGGGCTCTACAATGAGCAGTTCTTC.